One and the same sample provided the 7 T cell receptor beta chains below, sequenced in a study of Graves' ophthalmopathy and Graves' hyperthyroidism. Amplification of the TCR beta CDR3 regions used RNA transcripts (as template). Following a first-round RT-PCR that used HTBI primers, a second-round multiplex PCR was carried out. In TCRdb, the multiplex PCR reads were re-called with MiXCR into one record per CDR3 protein. The sample gives hundreds of thousands of distinct CDR3 sequences, 45% to 55% of which show up once; less than 50% is in the top ten. The material sequenced was peripheral blood. The receptors derive from an adult man with Graves' ophthalmopathy.

This clonotype showed up many times. V is TRBV29-1 and J is TRBJ2-7; D remains unclear. The CDR3 sequence is 12 residues long. Germline CDR1 and CDR2: SQVTM and ANQGSEA. V was cut by 6 bases and J by 3 bases, with 12 bases left in between. CDR3 coding DNA: TGCAGCGTCCGGGTAGATTACTACGAGCAGTACTTC. Translating gives CSVRVDYYEQYF.

The CDR3 is CSARDLEGNLNEQYF. The CDR3 bases are TGCAGTGCTAGAGATCTCGAAGGGAACTTGAACGAGCAGTACTTC. This chain connects TRBV20-1 to TRBJ2-7; D is unclear. The CDR3 length is 15 residues. Germline CDR1 DFQATT, CDR2 SNEGSKA (reference sequence). Trimming shortened V by 0 bases and J by 5 bases, and 17 bases separated the two germline ends.

This chain uses TRBV5-4 with TRBJ2-5; 7 bases map to TRBD2. The V gene end was trimmed by 4 bases and the J gene end by 10 bases; junction bases not matched to a gene: 19. Germline V lookup: CDR1 SGHNT, CDR2 YYREEE (reference sequence). CDR3 size: 16 residues. In nucleotides, the CDR3 is TGTGCCAGCAGCCAAGACTGGGGCGGGGGACCCCGCAACCAGTACTTC. Protein sequence: CASSQDWGGGPRNQYF.

This clonotype appeared a few times. CDR3 coding DNA: TGCGCCAGCAGCTTGGGATGGGCTGGCGGGTACGAGCAGTACTTC. Residues: CASSLGWAGGYEQYF. The rearrangement uses TRBV5-1 and TRBJ2-7, with D tentatively TRBD2 (5 bases). Trimming pared 0 bases from V and 4 bases from J, leaving 14 bases between. Germline V gene sequence: CDR1 SGHRS, CDR2 YFSETQ. This CDR3 has 15 amino acids.

Turning to this clonotype: This sequence may be a read error, since a much larger clone differs from it by one base. The genes are TRBV2 and TRBJ2-5, with no clear D. The CDR3 has 10 amino acids. Germline CDR1 reads SNHLY; CDR2 reads FYNNEI. V lost 6 bases, J lost 9 bases, and 8 bases lay in between. CDR3 coding DNA: TGTGCCAGCAGGCCGGTGGCCCAGTACTTC. Protein sequence: CASRPVAQYF. Together with reference TRBV2 and TRBJ2-5, the CDR3 gives the full variable domain: EPEVTQTPSHQVTQMGQEVILRCVPISNHLYFYWYRQILGQKVEFLVSFYNNEISEKSEIFDDQFSVERPDGSNFTLKIRSTKLEDSAMYFCASRPVAQYFGPGTRLLVL.

V is TRBV12-3 or TRBV12-4 and J is TRBJ2-7; 12 nucleotides align to TRBD2. This CDR3 is built from 15 residues. The V and J ends lost 4 bases and 3 bases, in that order; junction bases with no gene match: 4. The CDR3 reads CASSSSGGAGYEQYF. The CDR3 coding sequence is TGTGCCAGCAGTTCTAGCGGGGGGGCCGGCTACGAGCAGTACTTC.

This chain links TRBV5-1 with TRBJ1-1, with 10 bases matching TRBD1. The CDR3 runs to 16 residues. The germline V gene has CDR1 SGHRS and CDR2 YFSETQ. V was pared by 4 bases and J by 0 bases, with 6 bases of the junction left unmatched. The CDR3 region has the DNA TGCGCCAGCAGCCTGGGACAGGGGTTCATGAACACTGAAGCTTTCTTT. Its protein product is CASSLGQGFMNTEAFF. The whole variable domain, filled in from reference TRBV5-1 and TRBJ1-1, reads KAGVTQTPRYLIKTRGQQVTLSCSPISGHRSVSWYQQTPGQGLQFLFEYFSETQRNKGNFPGRFSGRQFSNSRSEMNVSTLELGDSALYLCASSLGQGFMNTEAFFGQGTRLTVV.